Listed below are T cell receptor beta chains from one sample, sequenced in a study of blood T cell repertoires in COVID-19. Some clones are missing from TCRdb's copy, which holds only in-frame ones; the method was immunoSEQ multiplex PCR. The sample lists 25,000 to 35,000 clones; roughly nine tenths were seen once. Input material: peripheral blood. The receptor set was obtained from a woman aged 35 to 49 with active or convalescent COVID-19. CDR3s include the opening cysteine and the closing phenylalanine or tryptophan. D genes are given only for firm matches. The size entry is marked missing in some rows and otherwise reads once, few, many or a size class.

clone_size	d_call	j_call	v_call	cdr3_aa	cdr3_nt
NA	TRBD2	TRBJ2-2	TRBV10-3	CAIRPGLAVTGELFF	TGTGCCATCAGGCCGGGACTAGCGGTAACCGGGGAGCTGTTTTTT
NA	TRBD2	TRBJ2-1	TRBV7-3	CASSPETLAGVDEQFF	TGTGCCAGCAGCCCAGAAACCCTAGCGGGAGTTGATGAGCAGTTCTTC
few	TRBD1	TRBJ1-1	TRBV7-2	CASSPTGAPDRAGTEAFF	TGTGCCAGCAGCCCAACAGGGGCCCCCGACAGGGCGGGCACTGAAGCTTTCTTT
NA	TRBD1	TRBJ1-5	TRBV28	CASSRQGGGGSQPQHF	TGTGCCAGCAGCCGACAGGGCGGAGGTGGAAGTCAGCCCCAGCATTTT
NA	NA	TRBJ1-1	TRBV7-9	CASSLISPLEAFF	TGTGCCAGCAGCTTAATATCCCCCCTTGAAGCTTTCTTT
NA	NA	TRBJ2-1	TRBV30	CAWSTGSYNEQFF	TGTGCCTGGAGTACGGGCTCCTACAATGAGCAGTTCTTC
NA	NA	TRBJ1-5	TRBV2	CASSEALRGAMQPQHF	TGTGCCAGCAGTGAAGCGCTTCGGGGGGCCATGCAGCCCCAGCATTTT
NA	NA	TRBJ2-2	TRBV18	CASSSLTGELFF	TGTGCCAGCTCATCCTTGACCGGGGAGCTGTTTTTT
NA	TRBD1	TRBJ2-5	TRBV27	CASSSGQYQETQYF	TGTGCCAGCAGTTCGGGACAGTACCAAGAGACCCAGTACTTC
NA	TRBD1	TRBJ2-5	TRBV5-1	CASSLVGDRGETQYF	TGCGCCAGCAGCTTGGTAGGGGACAGGGGAGAGACCCAGTACTTC
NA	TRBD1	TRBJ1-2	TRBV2	CASSEGRGLGGYTF	TGTGCCAGCAGTGAAGGCAGGGGGCTTGGTGGCTACACCTTC
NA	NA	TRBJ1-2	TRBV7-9	CASSLAGRQAKGYTF	TGTGCCAGCAGCTTAGCGGGCCGACAGGCTAAAGGCTACACCTTC
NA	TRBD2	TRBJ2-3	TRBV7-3	CASSLAGGSTDTQYF	TGTGCCAGCAGCTTAGCGGGGGGGAGCACAGATACGCAGTATTTT
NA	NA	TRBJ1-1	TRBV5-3	CARSLAWRIEAFF	TGTGCCAGAAGCTTGGCCTGGCGGATTGAAGCTTTCTTT
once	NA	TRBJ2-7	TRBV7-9	CASSLVGGVDYEQYF	TGTGCCAGCAGCTTAGTTGGTGGAGTGGACTACGAGCAGTACTTC
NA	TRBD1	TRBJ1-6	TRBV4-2	CASSQPGQTNSPLHF	TGTGCCAGCAGCCAGCCGGGACAGACTAATTCACCCCTCCACTTT
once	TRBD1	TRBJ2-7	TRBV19	CASSHRGPYEQYF	TGTGCCAGTAGCCACAGGGGTCCCTACGAGCAGTACTTC
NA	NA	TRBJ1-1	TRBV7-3	CASSLMATNTEAFF	TGTGCCAGCAGCTTAATGGCCACGAACACTGAAGCTTTCTTT
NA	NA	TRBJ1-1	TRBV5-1	CASSLSRQTPEAFF	TGCGCCAGCAGCTTGAGTAGACAGACGCCTGAAGCTTTCTTT
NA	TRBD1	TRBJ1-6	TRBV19	CASSSRDRDNSPLHF	TGTGCCAGTAGTAGCCGGGACAGGGACAATTCACCCCTCCACTTT
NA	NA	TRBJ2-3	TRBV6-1	CASSEVGGSVTDTQYF	TGTGCCAGCAGTGAAGTCGGAGGTTCAGTCACAGATACGCAGTATTTT
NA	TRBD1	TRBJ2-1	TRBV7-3	CASSSPGQGSSYNEQFF	TGTGCCAGCAGCTCCCCCGGACAGGGAAGCTCCTACAATGAGCAGTTCTTC
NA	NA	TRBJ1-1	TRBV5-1	CASSLGPGEAFF	TGCGCCAGCAGCCTGGGACCGGGGGAAGCTTTCTTT
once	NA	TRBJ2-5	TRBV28	CASTDLGALGTQYF	TGTGCCAGCACCGATCTAGGGGCCCTAGGGACCCAGTACTTC
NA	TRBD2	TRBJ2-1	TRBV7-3	CASSLSGGLNEQFF	TGTGCCAGCAGCTTGTCGGGAGGGCTGAATGAGCAGTTCTTC
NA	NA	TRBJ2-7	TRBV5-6	CASSSTLEQYF	TGTGCCAGCAGCTCGACATTGGAGCAGTACTTC
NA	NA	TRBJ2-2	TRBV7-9	CASSLDSANTGELFF	TGTGCCAGCAGCTTAGACAGTGCGAACACCGGGGAGCTGTTTTTT
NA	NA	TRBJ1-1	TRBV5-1	CASSPQVSNTEAFF	TGCGCCAGCAGCCCCCAAGTCAGTAACACTGAAGCTTTCTTT
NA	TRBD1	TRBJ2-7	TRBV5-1	CASSATGSGTATYEQYF	TGCGCCAGCAGCGCGACGGGCTCCGGGACAGCCACCTACGAGCAGTACTTC
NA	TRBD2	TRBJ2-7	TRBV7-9	CASSFPAESSGDDIYEQYF	TGTGCCAGCAGCTTCCCGGCGGAGAGTAGCGGGGACGATATTTACGAGCAGTACTTC
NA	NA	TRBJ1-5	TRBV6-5	CASSYWDNNQPQHF	TGTGCCAGCAGTTACTGGGACAACAATCAGCCCCAGCATTTT
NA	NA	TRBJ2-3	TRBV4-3	CASSQDGGPSVTQYF	TGCGCCAGCAGCCAGGACGGGGGGCCCTCGGTTACGCAGTATTTT
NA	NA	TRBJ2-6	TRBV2	CASSPGWRSGANVLTF	TGTGCCAGCAGTCCGGGGTGGAGATCGGGGGCCAACGTCCTGACTTTC
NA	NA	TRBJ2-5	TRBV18	CASSRGGRETQYF	TGTGCCAGCTCACGGGGGGGCCGGGAGACCCAGTACTTC
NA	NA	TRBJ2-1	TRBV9	CASSGLNPGNNEQFF	TGTGCCAGCAGCGGACTGAACCCGGGGAACAATGAGCAGTTCTTC
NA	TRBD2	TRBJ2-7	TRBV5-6	CASSARLAGGAYEQYF	TGTGCCAGCAGCGCCCGACTAGCGGGGGGCGCCTACGAGCAGTACTTC
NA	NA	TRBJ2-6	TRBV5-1	CASSLGHHSGANVLTF	TGCGCCAGCAGCCTGGGACACCACTCTGGGGCCAACGTCCTGACTTTC
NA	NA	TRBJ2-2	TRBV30	CAWSVFGRRDGTPGELFF	TGTGCCTGGAGTGTATTTGGTCGGCGGGATGGTACCCCCGGGGAGCTGTTTTTT
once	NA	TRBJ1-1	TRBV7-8	CASSLTPNTEAFF	TGTGCCAGCAGCTTAACACCAAACACTGAAGCTTTCTTT
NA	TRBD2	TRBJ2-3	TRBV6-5	CASSPGGPVSDTQYF	TGTGCCAGCAGCCCGGGGGGGCCGGTTTCGGATACGCAGTATTTT
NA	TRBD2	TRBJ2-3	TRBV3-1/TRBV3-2	CASSLSGRVTDTQYF	TGTGCCAGCAGCCTTAGCGGGAGAGTCACAGATACGCAGTATTTT